This T cell receptor (beta chain) stems from a study of T cells after yellow fever vaccination. Study-level information: Where fractions had low cell numbers, libraries were prepared from them with the SMART-Seq v4 Ultra Low Input RNA kit.

This clonotype was detected ten times or more. V lost 4 bases, J lost 4 bases, and 6 bases stayed unmatched. This CDR3 is 16 amino acids long. Per the germline V gene, CDR1 is SGHTA and CDR2 is FQGNSA. A 5'RACE template-switching step, the method used to make TCR cDNA, added a universal primer site and UMIs. TCRdb itself ran the 5' RACE reads through MiXCR, one entry per CDR3 protein. The sample lists some 290,000 distinct CDR3 sequences, about 11% seen once, with 3% to 3.5% in the top ten. The chain couples TRBV7-2 to TRBJ2-1; 11 positions agree with TRBD2. The TCR sequence derives from a man between 18 and 29 years old who received the YFV17D yellow fever vaccine. The source material was CD4+ T cells sorted from PBMCs, sampled 45 days after the yellow fever booster vaccination. CDR3 coding DNA: TGTGCCAGCAGCTCGCCGACTAGCGGGGCTTACAATGAGCAGTTCTTC. Its translation is CASSSPTSGAYNEQFF.